These 25 T cell receptor beta chains came from one sample sequenced in a study of T-cell memory formation after mild COVID-19 (dated by TCRdb to about 2021). The library came from 5' RACE. Sequencing used an Illumina NovaSeq 6000. TCRdb cleaned the public reads at Q25 with fastp, built clones with MiXCR and kept in-frame beta chains. Each CDR3 protein gets just one entry, which takes the most common genes and DNA from the rows behind it. The sample records tens of thousands of distinct CDR3 sequences, around 13% of which are singletons. 40% to 45% of the sample is taken by the ten largest. Source material: PBMCs or a T cell subset sorted from them (not recorded which). These receptors all stem from a man younger than 30 who had mild COVID-19 (a few samples of this study predate the infection). The sample titles of this study are shuffled in the database, so cell type and time point are left out; the donor was told from shared clones.

This clonotype occurred a few times. This chain uses TRBV6-1 with TRBJ2-7; D unclear. This CDR3 has 14 residues. Looked up from germline, CDR1 is MNHNS and CDR2 is SASEGT. V lost 1 base to trimming and J lost 0 bases, with 7 bases between them. DNA of the CDR3: TGTGCCAGCAGTGAAGAGGCCAGCTCCTACGAGCAGTACTTC. Its translation is CASSEEASSYEQYF.

This clonotype was counted between two and nine times. This sequence joins TRBV27 and TRBJ2-7; D not certain. V was clipped by 2 bases and J by 0 bases, with 11 bases between them. Per germline, CDR1 MNHEY and CDR2 SMNVEV (reference sequence). This CDR3 contains 15 residues. CDR3 bases: TGTGCCAGCAGTTTAGGGGTGGGCACCTCCTACGAGCAGTACTTC. The encoded protein is CASSLGVGTSYEQYF.

This clonotype has just a few counts. V and J are TRBV5-1 and TRBJ1-4; 10 bases are shared with TRBD1. Trimming at V came to 3 bases and at J to 8 bases, leaving 4 bases not matched to a gene. Germline lookup yields CDR1 SGHRS and CDR2 YFSETQ. The CDR3 is 14 residues long. The CDR3: CASSSGTGVEKLFF. CDR3 sequence (DNA): TGCGCCAGCAGCTCCGGGACAGGGGTCGAAAAACTGTTTTTT.

This chain connects TRBV7-9 to TRBJ1-1, with D maybe TRBD1 (6 bases). CDR1 SEHNR and CDR2 FQNEAQ come from the germline V gene (reference sequence). The CDR3 has 14 residues. Trimming left V 1 base short and J 3 bases short, with 9 bases between. DNA for the CDR3: TGTGCCAGCAGCTTAGGGGGGCTTTACACTGAAGCTTTCTTT. Amino acid sequence: CASSLGGLYTEAFF.

V is TRBV12-3 or TRBV12-4 and J is TRBJ2-4; TRBD2 agrees at 8 bases. Trimming cost V 6 bases and J 6 bases; bases outside gene matches: 7. This CDR3 is 14 amino acids long. The CDR3 DNA is TGTGCCAGCAGCCAACCGGGACTAGGAAACATTCAGTACTTC. Translated: CASSQPGLGNIQYF.

This chain joins TRBV6-5 and TRBJ2-4, with D maybe TRBD1 (6 bases). The V end lost 6 bases, the J end lost 2 bases, and 14 bases lay between the germline ends. The CDR3 length is 15 residues. CDR1 and CDR2 (germline): MNHEY, SVGAGI. The CDR3 DNA reads as TGTGCCAGCAGGACCAATGACAGGACCAAAAACATTCAGTACTTC. It codes for CASRTNDRTKNIQYF.

J is TRBJ1-3 and V is TRBV6-2 or TRBV6-3, with no clear D. Germline-derived CDR1 and CDR2 are MNHEY and SVGEGT. The CDR3 is made up of 15 amino acids. Trimming shortened V by 2 bases and J by 2 bases, and 10 bases separated the two germline ends. CDR3 sequence: CASSYLEGPGNTIYF. CDR3 sequence (DNA): TGTGCCAGCAGTTACCTGGAGGGCCCTGGAAACACCATATATTTT.

This clonotype was seen repeatedly, ten times or more. The chain has TRBV20-1 and TRBJ1-5; D is uncertain. CDR1 and CDR2 from the germline V gene are DFQATT and SNEGSKA (reference sequence). This CDR3 contains 15 residues. The ends were cut back, 3 bases at V and 11 bases at J, with 23 bases in the middle. This CDR3 is CSASPGEGPYHSQHF. The DNA of the CDR3 is TGCAGTGCTAGCCCCGGTGAGGGCCCCTATCATTCCCAGCATTTT.

In its sample, this clonotype was seen a few times. V is TRBV6-2 or TRBV6-3 and J is TRBJ2-1, with a weak D call TRBD2 (5 bases). The germline CDR1 and CDR2 sequences are MNHEY and SVGEGT. The CDR3 length is 17 residues. V lost 0 bases and J 1 base, leaving 13 bases between the germline ends. Here the CDR3 reads CASSYSVRSGSYNEQFF. In DNA, the CDR3 is TGTGCCAGCAGTTACTCGGTGAGAAGCGGTTCCTACAATGAGCAGTTCTTC.

The chain is built from TRBV7-9 and TRBJ1-2; D unresolved. This CDR3 spans 15 amino acids. CDR1 is SEHNR, CDR2 FQNEAQ, per germline (reference sequence). V gave up 1 base and J gave up 4 bases, with 13 bases separating them. CDR3 in DNA: TGTGCCAGCAGCTTAGAAACGCGTCGGATCTATGGCTACACCTTC. Translating it yields CASSLETRRIYGYTF.

The chain joins TRBV12-3 or TRBV12-4 to TRBJ1-3; no clear D gene. This CDR3 contains 14 residues. Between the trimmed V and J ends, which lost 11 bases and 0 bases, there was a span of 14 bases. Written as DNA, the CDR3 is TGTGCCTGGTGGGGAGGAGCCTCTGGAAACACCATATATTTT. Its translation is CAWWGGASGNTIYF.

In its sample, this clonotype was seen many times. The V gene is TRBV7-9, the J gene TRBJ2-1, with TRBD2 matching 7 bases. CDR1 is SEHNR and CDR2 is FQNEAQ in the germline V gene (reference sequence). The length of the CDR3 is 17 residues. The V and J ends lost 4 bases and 6 bases, in that order; junction bases with no gene match: 15. The CDR3: CASSSIDGEGRGNEQFF. CDR3 DNA: TGTGCCAGCAGCTCAATCGACGGGGAGGGTCGGGGCAATGAGCAGTTCTTC.

A few counts support this clonotype. As DNA, the CDR3 is TGTGCCAGCAGAGGGACAGGACAACAGCCCCAGCATTTT. Encoded protein: CASRGTGQQPQHF. The gene calls are TRBV7-9 and TRBJ1-5; 8 nucleotides align to TRBD1. The CDR3 loop spans 13 amino acids. Trimming at V came to 6 bases and at J to 7 bases, leaving 5 bases not matched to a gene. From germline, CDR1 is SEHNR and CDR2 FQNEAQ (reference sequence).

The rearrangement links TRBV5-1 to TRBJ2-1; D might be TRBD2 (6 bases). The length of the CDR3 is 15 residues. V dropped 0 bases and J dropped 1 base, with 8 bases sitting between them. Germline V gives CDR1 SGHRS, CDR2 YFSETQ. CDR3: CASSLAGESYNEQFF. CDR3 sequence (DNA): TGCGCCAGCAGCTTGGCGGGGGAATCCTACAATGAGCAGTTCTTC.

This clonotype turned up a few times. The rearrangement joins TRBV20-1 to TRBJ1-2; D remains unclear. V was cut by 3 bases and J by 4 bases, with 9 bases left in between. CDR1 and CDR2 (germline): DFQATT, SNEGSKA (reference sequence). The CDR3 is 12 amino acids. The CDR3 sequence: CSASHEFYGYTF. CDR3 nucleotide sequence: TGCAGTGCTAGTCACGAGTTCTATGGCTACACCTTC.

This chain joins TRBV29-1 and TRBJ1-2; TRBD1 might be the D (6 bases). The length of the CDR3 is 12 residues. The ends were cut back, 3 bases at V and 8 bases at J, with 13 bases in the middle. Germline-derived CDR1 and CDR2 are SQVTM and ANQGSEA. The CDR3 spells CSVDRGLPGYTF. CDR3 bases: TGCAGCGTTGACAGGGGATTGCCCGGCTACACCTTC.

This clonotype was counted at least ten times. The genes are TRBV7-6 and TRBJ2-5; 9 bases map to TRBD1. After removal of 1 base from V and 4 bases from J, the junction contained 4 bases not matched to a gene. Germline CDR1 reads SGHVS; CDR2 reads FNYEAQ. The CDR3 extends over 15 amino acids. CDR3 nucleotides: TGTGCCAGCAGCTTAGAACAGGGGGCGGGAGAGACCCAGTACTTC. Protein sequence: CASSLEQGAGETQYF. Drawing the rest from reference TRBV7-6 and TRBJ2-5, the complete variable domain is GAGVSQSPRYKVTKRGQDVALRCDPISGHVSLYWYRQALGQGPEFLTYFNYEAQQDKSGLPNDRFSAERPEGSISTLTIQRTEQRDSAMYRCASSLEQGAGETQYFGPGTRLLVL.

The chain couples TRBV7-2 to TRBJ1-2; maybe TRBD1 (5 bases). V shed 1 base and J shed 4 bases, with 7 bases lying between them. Germline lookup yields CDR1 SGHTA and CDR2 FQGNSA. This CDR3 spans 13 amino acids. The CDR3 DNA reads as TGTGCCAGCAGCTTAGGGACACCCTATGGCTACACCTTC. This codes for CASSLGTPYGYTF. The full variable domain, its missing parts supplied by reference TRBV7-2 and TRBJ1-2, is GAGVSQSPSNKVTEKGKDVELRCDPISGHTALYWYRQSLGQGLEFLIYFQGNSAPDKSGLPSDRFSAERTGGSVSTLTIQRTQQEDSAVYLCASSLGTPYGYTFGSGTRLTVV.

This clonotype has only a few counts. The chain combines TRBV20-1 with TRBJ1-6, with D maybe TRBD1 (5 bases). Trimming left V 3 bases short and J 13 bases short, with 10 bases between. The CDR3 totals 11 residues. CDR1 DFQATT and CDR2 SNEGSKA come from the germline V gene (reference sequence). The CDR3 DNA reads TGCAGTGCTAGTTTAGGGGTTCCCCTCCACTTT. This sequence encodes CSASLGVPLHF.

The V and J genes are TRBV12-3 or TRBV12-4 and TRBJ2-7; the D gene is possibly TRBD1 (6 bases). Trimming stripped 3 bases from V and 5 bases from J, with 14 bases between. This CDR3 spans 14 amino acids. The CDR3 bases are TGTGCCAGCAGTTTTGGGGACACCCCCCACGAGCAGTACTTC. This translates into CASSFGDTPHEQYF.

This clonotype was observed at least ten times. DNA for the CDR3: TGCGCCAGCAGCGTCAGGGACCCGAACACCGGGGAGCTGTTTTTT. Translating gives CASSVRDPNTGELFF. This rearrangement joins TRBV5-1 to TRBJ2-2; D may correspond to TRBD1 or TRBD2 (5 bases each). Trimming shortened V by 4 bases and J by 0 bases, and 10 bases separated the two germline ends. The CDR3 consists of 15 residues. Germline V gives CDR1 SGHRS, CDR2 YFSETQ.

The chain carries TRBV6-4 and TRBJ2-1; D uncertain. Trimming pared 3 bases from V and 4 bases from J, leaving 13 bases between. The CDR3 extends over 15 amino acids. Germline V gives CDR1 MRHNA, CDR2 SNTAGT. The CDR3 DNA reads as TGTGCCAGCAGTGAAATAGTCGGGCCTTACAATGAGCAGTTCTTC. As protein: CASSEIVGPYNEQFF.

At least ten counts were recorded for this clonotype. V and J are TRBV20-1 and TRBJ2-7, with 8 bases aligning to TRBD1. CDR3 length: 15 amino acids. Trimming cost V 6 bases and J 1 base; bases outside gene matches: 11. In germline, CDR1 is DFQATT, CDR2 SNEGSKA (reference sequence). The CDR3 DNA reads TGCAGTGCGTCTGGACAGGGAACTCATTCCTACGAGCAGTACTTC. It translates to CSASGQGTHSYEQYF.

This clonotype was seen a few times. The CDR3: CASSFPRSGGANYGYTF. CDR3 in DNA: TGTGCCAGCAGCTTTCCTCGGTCGGGGGGTGCTAACTATGGCTACACCTTC. The chain combines TRBV7-2 with TRBJ1-2, with D possibly matching TRBD1 (5 bases). Germline V lookup: CDR1 SGHTA, CDR2 FQGNSA. Trimming left V 3 bases short and J 0 bases short, with 17 bases between. This CDR3 is 17 amino acids long.

The rearrangement links TRBV5-1 to TRBJ2-4; tentative D call: TRBD1 (5 bases). This CDR3 region has 15 residues. Germline V gene data show CDR1 as SGHRS and CDR2 as YFSETQ. Trimming pared 4 bases from V and 4 bases from J, leaving 15 bases between. CDR3 nucleotides: TGCGCCAGCAGCAACAACCCGACAGAGAAAAACATTCAGTACTTC. As protein: CASSNNPTEKNIQYF.